The T cell receptor beta chain under discussion was sequenced for a study of T-cell reconstitution after alpha-beta-depleted transplantation in children. The CDR3 loop spans 15 amino acids. The V gene end was trimmed by 6 bases and the J gene end by 4 bases; junction bases not matched to a gene: 9. Using unique molecular identifiers, the investigators prepared the TCRbeta library. MiXCR, applied by TCRdb to the PCR reads, yields one record per CDR3 protein. This table holds some 530,000 distinct CDR3 sequences, approximately 13% found once. This clonotype showed up many times. This TCR was sampled from a human donor who donated a stem cell graft to a child with combined immunodeficiency. Sequencing was performed on PBMCs from the stem cell graft donor, taken from the stem cell graft. The chain links TRBV12-3 or TRBV12-4 to TRBJ1-5; TRBD1 matches at 7 bases. CDR3: CASRPTGAWNQPQHF. The CDR3 DNA sequence: TGTGCCAGCAGACCTACAGGGGCGTGGAATCAGCCCCAGCATTTT.